Below are 5 T cell receptor beta chains sequenced from a single sample in a study of cytomegalovirus exposure and HLA in healthy donors. PCR was performed using 60 Vbeta and 13 Jbeta primers. The repertoire was sequenced with immunoSEQ multiplex PCR; TCRdb's copy has only in-frame clones and lacks some. In the table there are about 130,000 clones, almost 85% of which are singletons. What was sequenced was PBMCs. All receptors derive from a boy aged 2 to 9 in good health and CMV-seronegative.

The CDR3: CASSEPGQSTDTQYF. CDR3 in DNA: TGTGCCAGCAGCGAACCGGGACAATCGACAGATACGCAGTATTTT. The chain carries TRBV9 and TRBJ2-3; maybe TRBD1 (6 bases). CDR1 and CDR2 (germline): SGDLS, YYNGEE. The CDR3 totals 15 residues. The ends were cut back, 3 bases at V and 3 bases at J, with 14 bases in the middle. Variable domain in full (rest from reference TRBV9 and TRBJ2-3): DSGVTQTPKHLITATGQRVTLRCSPRSGDLSVYWYQQSLDQGLQFLIQYYNGEERAKGNILERFSAQQFPDLHSELNLSSLELGDSALYFCASSEPGQSTDTQYFGPGTRLTVL.

The chain joins TRBV6-5 to TRBJ2-7; tentatively, D is TRBD2 (5 bases). V was shortened by 0 bases and J by 10 bases, with 10 bases between the two germline ends. The CDR3 has 12 amino acids. Germline CDR1 and CDR2: MNHEY and SVGAGI. In nucleotides, the CDR3 is TGTGCCAGCAGTTACTCGATCGGGGAACAGTACTTC. Protein product: CASSYSIGEQYF.

This rearrangement joins TRBV25-1 to TRBJ1-1, with 10 positions matching TRBD1. Germline V lookup: CDR1 MGHDK, CDR2 SYGVNS. The CDR3 consists of 18 residues. The trim removed 4 bases at V and 0 bases at J, leaving 11 bases unmatched. CDR3 sequence reads: CASSAADRGTTMNTEAFF. The CDR3 region has the DNA TGTGCCAGCAGTGCGGCGGACAGGGGGACTACCATGAACACTGAAGCTTTCTTT. The entire variable domain, with the rest obtained from reference TRBV25-1 and TRBJ1-1, is as follows: EADIYQTPRYLVIGTGKKITLECSQTMGHDKMYWYQQDPGMELHLIHYSYGVNSTEKGDLSSESTVSRIRTEHFPLTLESARPSHTSQYLCASSAADRGTTMNTEAFFGQGTRLTVV.

A few counts support this clone. The chain has TRBV2 and TRBJ2-5, with 10 bases identical to TRBD1. The end of the DNA fits TRBJ2-7 better, so the J call may be wrong. Germline V gene lookup returns CDR1 SNHLY and CDR2 FYNNEI. This CDR3 is built from 15 residues. The CDR3 nucleotides are TGTGCCAGCAGCCTCCAGACAGGGGGCGGGCACGAGCAGTACTTC. This translates into CASSLQTGGGHEQYF.

The chain employs TRBV5-1 and TRBJ2-5; 8 bases align to TRBD2. After removal of 4 bases from V and 5 bases from J, the junction contained 10 bases not matched to a gene. This CDR3 has 15 amino acids. Germline V CDR1 and CDR2: SGHRS, YFSETQ. The DNA of the CDR3 is TGCGCCAGCAGCGGCGGTACAGCGGGAGCTGAGACCCAGTACTTC. This codes for CASSGGTAGAETQYF.